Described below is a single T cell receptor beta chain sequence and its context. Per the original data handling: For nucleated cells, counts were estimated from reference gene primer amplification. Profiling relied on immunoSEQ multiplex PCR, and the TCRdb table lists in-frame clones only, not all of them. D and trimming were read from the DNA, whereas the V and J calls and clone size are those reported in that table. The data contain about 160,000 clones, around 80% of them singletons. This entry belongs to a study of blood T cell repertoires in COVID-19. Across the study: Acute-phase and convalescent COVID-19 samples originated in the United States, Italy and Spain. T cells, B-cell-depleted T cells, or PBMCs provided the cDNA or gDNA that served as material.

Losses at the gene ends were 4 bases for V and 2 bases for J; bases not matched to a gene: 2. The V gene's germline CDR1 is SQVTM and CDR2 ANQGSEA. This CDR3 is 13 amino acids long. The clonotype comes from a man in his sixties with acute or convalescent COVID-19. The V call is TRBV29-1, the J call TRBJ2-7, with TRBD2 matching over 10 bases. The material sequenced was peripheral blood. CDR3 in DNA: TGCAGCGTTGGTAGCGGGGGGCCCTACGAGCAGTACTTC. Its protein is CSVGSGGPYEQYF.